Below, 19 T cell receptor beta chains from the same sample are listed, as sequenced in a study of PD-L1 blockade in urothelial cancer. Sequencing used immunoSEQ multiplex PCR; TCRdb keeps in-frame clones, though not all of them. Here the sample spans over 40,000 clones, more than 75% being singletons. Sequenced here: PBMCs, sampled around atezolizumab (anti-PD-L1) treatment. These receptor sequences come from a man in his 70s with urothelial cancer.

As DNA, the CDR3 is TGTGCCAGCAGCTTGGAAGCGGAGAGCACAGATACGCAGTATTTT. Protein sequence: CASSLEAESTDTQYF. The rearrangement uses TRBV5-4 and TRBJ2-3; tentatively, D is TRBD2 (5 bases). The V end was cut by 0 bases, the J end by 0 bases, with 8 bases between. CDR3 length equals 15 residues. The V gene's germline CDR1 is SGHNT and CDR2 YYREEE (reference sequence).

This CDR3 is CASSPPGQGMNYGYTF. DNA of the CDR3: TGTGCCAGCAGCCCGCCTGGGCAGGGAATGAACTATGGCTACACCTTC. This chain uses TRBV14 with TRBJ1-2, with D tentatively TRBD1 (5 bases). This CDR3 region has 16 residues. Germline-derived CDR1 and CDR2 are SGHDN and FVKESK. V lost 4 bases, J lost 2 bases, and 17 bases lay in between.

The chain links TRBV4-1 to TRBJ2-5, with D tentatively TRBD1 (5 bases). This CDR3 region has 13 residues. Germline V lookup: CDR1 MGHRA, CDR2 YSYEKL. The germline V and J ends were trimmed by 4 bases and 1 base, with 7 bases remaining between them. The CDR3 region has the DNA TGCGCCAGCAGCCCCGACAGCCAAGAGACCCAGTACTTC. Residues: CASSPDSQETQYF.

As to this clone: The junction shows a germline mismatch at one end, possibly a read error. This chain links TRBV2 with TRBJ1-1, with TRBD1 matching over 7 bases. The CDR3 loop spans 14 amino acids. The germline CDR1 and CDR2 sequences are SNHLY and FYNNEI. In DNA, the CDR3 is TGTGCCAGCAGGGAAGGGGGCATGAACACTGAAGCTTTCTTT. Translated, it gives CASREGGMNTEAFF.

This rearrangement joins TRBV19 to TRBJ2-1, with 8 bases lining up with TRBD1. Germline V lookup: CDR1 LNHDA, CDR2 SQIVND (reference sequence). After removal of 4 bases from V and 6 bases from J, the junction contained 14 bases not matched to a gene. The CDR3 has 17 amino acids. The CDR3 sequence: CASSTPPGTGASNEQFF. The CDR3 nucleotides read TGTGCCAGTAGTACCCCGCCCGGGACAGGAGCGTCCAATGAGCAGTTCTTC.

This sequence joins TRBV19 and TRBJ1-1; 9 bases match TRBD1. Germline CDR1 reads LNHDA; CDR2 reads SQIVND (reference sequence). Trimming took 2 bases from V and 5 from J; bases not matched to a gene: 9. CDR3 length: 16 residues. CDR3 protein: CASSIKGGQGTTEAFF. CDR3 sequence (DNA): TGTGCCAGTAGTATAAAAGGGGGACAGGGCACGACTGAAGCTTTCTTT. The complete variable domain, with remaining parts taken from reference TRBV19 and TRBJ1-1, reads DGGITQSPKYLFRKEGQNVTLSCEQNLNHDAMYWYRQDPGQGLRLIYYSQIVNDFQKGDIAEGYSVSREKKESFPLTVTSAQKNPTAFYLCASSIKGGQGTTEAFFGQGTRLTVV.

J is TRBJ1-4 and V is TRBV6-1, with D hard to call. Germline V CDR1 and CDR2: MNHNS, SASEGT. The V and J ends lost 1 base and 5 bases respectively, with 11 bases between them. The CDR3 consists of 15 residues. The CDR3 region is CASSEGPSRNEKLFF. The CDR3 coding sequence is TGTGCCAGCAGTGAAGGGCCGTCCCGAAATGAAAAACTGTTTTTT.

The V gene is TRBV18, the J gene TRBJ2-3; 10 bases agree with TRBD2. J lost 3 bases, V lost 8 bases, and 8 bases had no gene match. Germline V gene data show CDR1 as KGHSH and CDR2 as LQKENI. This CDR3 has 15 residues. As DNA, the CDR3 is TGTGCCAGCCGATCTAGCGGGAGACAGACAGATACGCAGTATTTT. This sequence encodes CASRSSGRQTDTQYF.

This CDR3 is CSARRTSEFF. Here the CDR3 DNA reads TGCAGTGCTAGACGGACTAGCGAGTTCTTC. This chain links TRBV20-1 with TRBJ2-1; 9 positions agree with TRBD2. After removal of 2 bases from V and 14 bases from J, the junction contained 1 base not matched to a gene. Germline lookup yields CDR1 DFQATT and CDR2 SNEGSKA (reference sequence). The CDR3 is 10 residues long.

The chain links TRBV6-1 to TRBJ1-2, with 11 nucleotides matching TRBD1. The CDR3 covers 15 residues. Germline assignment: CDR1 MNHNS and CDR2 SASEGT. V shed 4 bases and J 4 bases; nucleotides not matched to a gene: 5. Here the CDR3 DNA reads TGTGCCAGCAGTGCGAGGACAGGGGGCCTCTATGGCTACACCTTC. It yields the protein CASSARTGGLYGYTF.

V gene TRBV7-2 combines with J gene TRBJ2-7; 7 positions agree with TRBD2. Per the germline V gene, CDR1 is SGHTA and CDR2 is FQGNSA. Germline trimming cut 5 bases from V and 7 bases from J; bases unmatched to any gene: 2. CDR3 length equals 11 residues. In nucleotides, the CDR3 is TGTGCCAGCAGCACCGGGGGGGAGCAGTACTTC. Amino acid sequence: CASSTGGEQYF. Variable domain in full (rest from reference TRBV7-2 and TRBJ2-7): GAGVSQSPSNKVTEKGKDVELRCDPISGHTALYWYRQSLGQGLEFLIYFQGNSAPDKSGLPSDRFSAERTGGSVSTLTIQRTQQEDSAVYLCASSTGGEQYFGPGTRLTVT.

This sequence joins TRBV27 and TRBJ1-1, with D possibly TRBD1 on 5 matching bases. The CDR3 covers 15 residues. The germline gives CDR1 MNHEY, CDR2 SMNVEV (reference sequence). The ends were cut back, 6 bases at V and 5 bases at J, with 19 bases in the middle. CDR3 bases: TGTGCCAGCAGAATACGGGGGGATCTGGAGACTGAAGCTTTCTTT. Its protein is CASRIRGDLETEAFF.

V gene TRBV7-8 combines with J gene TRBJ2-3, with D maybe TRBD2 (5 bases). The V gene lost 1 base and the J gene lost 3 bases, with 11 bases spanning the gap. The CDR3 has 15 amino acids. Germline CDR1 and CDR2: SGHVS and FQNEAQ. CDR3 protein: CASSLVRSGTDTQYF. The DNA for the CDR3 is TGTGCCAGCAGCTTAGTTCGGTCGGGGACAGATACGCAGTATTTT.

This chain links TRBV7-8 with TRBJ2-1, with no clear D. The CDR3 runs to 11 residues. The germline gives CDR1 SGHVS, CDR2 FQNEAQ. Between the trimmed V and J ends, which lost 5 bases and 6 bases, there was a span of 5 bases. CDR3 region: CASSPSNEQFF. CDR3 sequence (DNA): TGTGCCAGCAGCCCCTCCAATGAGCAGTTCTTC.

CDR3 amino acids: CSVPRPSTDTQYF. The CDR3 bases are TGCAGCGTCCCGAGGCCCAGCACAGATACGCAGTATTTT. The rearrangement joins TRBV29-1 to TRBJ2-3; no definite D call. V gave up 6 bases and J gave up 0 bases, with 10 bases separating them. This CDR3 spans 13 amino acids. The germline V gene has CDR1 SQVTM and CDR2 ANQGSEA.

The count of this clone is one. CDR3 in DNA: TGTGCCAGCAGCGGACAGGGATACACTGAAGCTTTCTTT. It specifies CASSGQGYTEAFF. J is TRBJ1-1 and V is TRBV7-9; 8 bases fit TRBD1. The ends lost 5 bases at V and 3 bases at J; junction bases unmatched: 2. CDR1 is SEHNR, CDR2 FQNEAQ, per germline (reference sequence). The CDR3 length is 13 residues.

The chain carries TRBV4-3 and TRBJ1-5, with D tentatively TRBD1 (5 bases). Trimming took 4 bases from V and 9 from J, leaving 16 bases between them. Germline V CDR1 and CDR2: LGHNA, YSLEER. CDR3 length: 14 amino acids. The CDR3 reads CASSLDGGRGPQHF. The CDR3 DNA sequence: TGCGCCAGCAGCCTAGACGGGGGGAGGGGGCCCCAGCATTTT.

This chain joins TRBV29-1 and TRBJ1-1, with a tentative D call TRBD1 (5 bases). CDR1 is SQVTM and CDR2 is ANQGSEA in the germline V gene. V was pared by 7 bases and J by 7 bases, with 16 bases between. This CDR3 has 12 residues. CDR3: CSAQATGGEAFF. CDR3 coding DNA: TGCAGCGCCCAAGCGACCGGGGGTGAAGCTTTCTTT.

The J gene is TRBJ2-5, the V gene TRBV5-1, with D maybe TRBD1 (5 bases). V was pared by 7 bases and J by 3 bases, with 13 bases between. Germline values: CDR1 SGHRS, CDR2 YFSETQ. This CDR3 contains 13 residues. CDR3 sequence (DNA): TGCGCCAGCGTCTCGGGCAGGGAAGAGACCCAGTACTTC. It codes for CASVSGREETQYF.